The clone carrying this TCR beta chain was counted many times. What it binds is not known. The source of the sample is a study of CD8 T cells in ankylosing spondylitis. Study conclusions and caveats: A motif in TCR beta, a set of eight highly homologous variants, appeared characteristic of ankylosing spondylitis blood. In synovial fluid and blood from reactive arthritis, some motif variants were previously reported.

One entry per CDR3 protein, called by TCRdb with MiXCR from the 5' RACE reads. The sample has 350,000 to 450,000 distinct CDR3 sequences, 20% to 25% seen once. The clonotype comes from a male donor with ankylosing spondylitis or in good health (not recorded which). Source material: blood, either unsorted or a sorted T cell fraction (not recorded which).

CDR3 DNA sequence: TGTGCCAGCAGCGACAGGGGCCCCTACGAGCAGTACTTC. It encodes CASSDRGPYEQYF. The chain recombines TRBV27 with TRBJ2-7; 8 bases match TRBD1. CDR1 is MNHEY and CDR2 is SMNVEV in the germline V gene (reference sequence). There are 13 residues in the CDR3. J gave up 2 bases and V 6 bases, and 3 bases lay outside the gene matches.